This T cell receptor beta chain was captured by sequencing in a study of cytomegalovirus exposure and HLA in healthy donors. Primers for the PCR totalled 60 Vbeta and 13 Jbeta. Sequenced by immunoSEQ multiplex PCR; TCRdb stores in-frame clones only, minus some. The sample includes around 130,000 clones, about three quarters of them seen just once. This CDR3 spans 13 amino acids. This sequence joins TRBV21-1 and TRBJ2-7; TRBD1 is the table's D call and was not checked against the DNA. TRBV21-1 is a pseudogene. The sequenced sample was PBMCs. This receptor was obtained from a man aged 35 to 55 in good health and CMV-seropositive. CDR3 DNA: TGTGCCACCACCGGGACAGCCTCCTACGAGCAGTACTTC. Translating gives CATTGTASYEQYF.